This is a list of T cell receptor beta chains from one sample in a study of post-analysis software for immune sequencing data. TCRdb redid the calling of the PCR reads with MiXCR, one entry per CDR3 protein. Among over 250,000 distinct CDR3 sequences listed, around 34% were seen once. The sample comprised blood. The receptors were sampled from a girl aged 10-17 years with multiple sclerosis. The CDR3 runs from the conserved cysteine through the conserved F or W. A D gene is named only where the DNA matches it firmly. Expanded clones get a size class; other rows say once, few or many, or leave the size out.

cdr3_nt cdr3_aa d_call clone_size j_call v_call
TGTGCCAGCAGTGAACAGGTCAGGGCGGTGGAGCAGTTCTTC CASSEQVRAVEQFF - - TRBJ2-1 TRBV2
TGCGCCAGCCAGACCACAGATACGCAGTATTTT CASQTTDTQYF - many TRBJ2-3 TRBV4-1
TGTGCCAGCAGTTACCACTACGGACAGACGAACACCGGGGAGCTGTTTTTT CASSYHYGQTNTGELFF - - TRBJ2-2 TRBV6-2/TRBV6-3
TGTGCCAGCTCATCAGGGCTGGGGATAGACAATGAGCAGTTCTTC CASSSGLGIDNEQFF - many TRBJ2-1 TRBV18
TGTGCCAGCAGTTCCCCAGGGACAAGCTCCTACAATGAGCAGTTCTTC CASSSPGTSSYNEQFF - few TRBJ2-1 TRBV6-2/TRBV6-3
TGCAGTGCTAGAGACCTTAAGGGACTAGCCTTGGAGACCCAGTACTTC CSARDLKGLALETQYF TRBD2 many TRBJ2-5 TRBV20-1
TGTGCCAGCAGTGTGTCCAGGTCGAATATCAATCAGCCCCAGCATTTT CASSVSRSNINQPQHF - - TRBJ1-5 TRBV2
TGTGCCAGCAGCTTAGAACCAGTCTATGGCTACACCTTC CASSLEPVYGYTF - - TRBJ1-2 TRBV7-2
TGTGCCAGCAGTCACACCCGGATCTCCTACAATGAGCAGTTCTTC CASSHTRISYNEQFF - many TRBJ2-1 TRBV28
TGCAGTGCTAGGTACGGGAGGACTGAAGCTTTCTTT CSARYGRTEAFF - few TRBJ1-1 TRBV20-1
TGTGCCAGCAGCCCACAGTACAACACTGAAGCTTTCTTT CASSPQYNTEAFF - - TRBJ1-1 TRBV12-3/TRBV12-4
TGCGCCAGCAGTGAGGCGGGAGGGAACAATCAGCCCCAGCATTTT CASSEAGGNNQPQHF - once TRBJ1-5 TRBV10-2
TGTGCCAGCAGCACTGCTACGCACAATGAGCAGTTCTTC CASSTATHNEQFF - many TRBJ2-1 TRBV9
TGTGCCAGCGGTGTAGACCGCACAGAGACCCAGTACTTC CASGVDRTETQYF - - TRBJ2-5 TRBV9
TGCAGCGTTTTGGGGGGTCGGGGGGCCCAAGAGACCCAGTACTTC CSVLGGRGAQETQYF - few TRBJ2-5 TRBV29-1
TGCAGCGTTGAATGGGCAGGGCGGAACACTGAAGCTTTCTTT CSVEWAGRNTEAFF - - TRBJ1-1 TRBV29-1
TGTGCCAGCAGTCCCATGACTCGCGGGGGGGCAAATGAGCAGTTCTTC CASSPMTRGGANEQFF TRBD2 many TRBJ2-1 TRBV12-3/TRBV12-4
TGTGCCATCAGTGAGTCAGGACTAGCGGCGAACACCGGGGAGCTGTTTTTT CAISESGLAANTGELFF TRBD2 - TRBJ2-2 TRBV10-3
TGTGCCAGCAGAAGGGGGGGGGCGTACGAGCAGTACTTC CASRRGGAYEQYF - - TRBJ2-7 TRBV27
TGCGCCAGCAGCGACGAATCTCATGGGGCCGATACGCAGTATTTT CASSDESHGADTQYF - many TRBJ2-3 TRBV4-1
TGTGCCAGCAGCTTAGAAGGCGGTACCTACGAGCAGTACTTC CASSLEGGTYEQYF - - TRBJ2-7 TRBV7-6
TGCAGTGCTAGAGATTTGTCGAGCAGGACAGGGGTCAGCACAGATACGCAGTATTTT CSARDLSSRTGVSTDTQYF TRBD1 many TRBJ2-3 TRBV20-1
TGTGCCAGCAGTTTAACGAGGGACGGGGAGCTGTTTTTT CASSLTRDGELFF - - TRBJ2-2 TRBV12-3/TRBV12-4
TGTGCCAGCAGTGTACCCGGGACTAGGTCCAATGAGCAGTTCTTC CASSVPGTRSNEQFF TRBD2 many TRBJ2-1 TRBV6-2/TRBV6-3
TGTGCCAGCAGCCAACAGACGGGAACTAATTACAATGAGCAGTTCTTC CASSQQTGTNYNEQFF - once TRBJ2-1 TRBV3-1
TGCAGCGCCCTGGACAGTGGAGTTTCTGAAGAGACCCAGTACTTC CSALDSGVSEETQYF - - TRBJ2-5 TRBV29-1
TGTGCCAGCAGCTTAGACCGGGGACATATCGGGACTAGCGGATCCACAGATACGCAGTATTTT CASSLDRGHIGTSGSTDTQYF TRBD2 many TRBJ2-3 TRBV11-2
TGCAGTGCCTCTAGCGGGAGGGCCACGAATACGCAGTATTTT CSASSGRATNTQYF TRBD2 - TRBJ2-3 TRBV20-1
TGTGCCAGCAGGGGAGGGACAGCCCTTGAAGCTTTCTTT CASRGGTALEAFF TRBD1 - TRBJ1-1 TRBV6-2/TRBV6-3
TGTGCCAGCAGCCCCGGCCGACTAGCGGGAACCCAAGAGACCCAGTACTTC CASSPGRLAGTQETQYF TRBD2 - TRBJ2-5 TRBV9
TGTGCCACCAGCAGAAAAGACAGGGCCAATCAGCCCCAGCATTTT CATSRKDRANQPQHF TRBD1 - TRBJ1-5 TRBV15